These T cell receptor beta chains were read from a single sample in a study of blood T cell repertoires in COVID-19. Data came from immunoSEQ multiplex PCR; TCRdb stores just in-frame clones and leaves some out. This table has just over 95,000 clones, about 80% appearing once. The sequencing input was peripheral blood. These receptors originate from a man at least 80 years old with acute or convalescent COVID-19. The CDR3 runs from the conserved cysteine through the conserved F or W. Some rows mark clone size as missing; the rest say once, few, many or name a class of expanded clone.

J | size | V | CDR3
TRBJ1-6 | - | TRBV7-6 | CASSLETGSSNSPLHF
TRBJ2-1 | - | TRBV30 | CALTSGKHEQFF
TRBJ2-7 | - | TRBV6-5 | CASRSGTSRYEQYF
TRBJ2-2 | - | TRBV24-1 | CATSDDRGSNTGELFF
TRBJ2-1 | - | TRBV19 | CASKSSGRANNEQFF
TRBJ1-3 | - | TRBV7-2 | CASSLGTRGGNTIYF
TRBJ2-7 | - | TRBV11-2 | CASSLGVAGSYEQYF
TRBJ1-4 | - | TRBV29-1 | CSVDRGEKLFF
TRBJ2-3 | - | TRBV6-5 | CASSLLASSTDTQYF
TRBJ1-2 | - | TRBV6-2/TRBV6-3 | CASSDRVRGYTF
TRBJ2-2 | - | TRBV14 | CASSLSTGINTGELFF
TRBJ2-2 | - | TRBV7-8 | CASTRGTGELFF
TRBJ2-7 | - | TRBV3-1/TRBV3-2 | CASSLLGGARDEQYF
TRBJ1-2 | - | TRBV19 | CASTPGTDYGYTF
TRBJ2-5 | - | TRBV7-2 | CASSLTGTNGLAQYF
TRBJ2-7 | - | TRBV3-1/TRBV3-2 | CASSQAGQGGEQYF
TRBJ1-1 | - | TRBV5-1 | CASRRDRPNTEAFF
TRBJ1-5 | - | TRBV24-1 | CATSDNRVDQPQHF
TRBJ1-5 | - | TRBV2 | CASREDRGNYQPQHF
TRBJ1-1 | - | TRBV12-3/TRBV12-4 | CASTTGGNTEAFF
TRBJ1-2 | - | TRBV3-1/TRBV3-2 | CASSVAGAANYGYTF
TRBJ1-1 | - | TRBV5-6 | CASSLGQGTTEAFF
TRBJ2-7 | - | TRBV11-2 | CASSLGQTYEQYF
TRBJ2-5 | - | TRBV7-2 | CASSFQDRPQETQYF
TRBJ2-2 | - | TRBV5-1 | CATRESVTGELFF
TRBJ1-2 | many | TRBV5-1 | CASSSTGTNYGYTF
TRBJ1-1 | few | TRBV6-2/TRBV6-3 | CASSYSPTDRIAFF
TRBJ2-7 | - | TRBV27 | CASSPGFHEQYF
TRBJ1-4 | - | TRBV7-2 | CASSFIGATNEKLFF
TRBJ1-1 | few | TRBV6-5 | CASSSLGAGDTEAFF
TRBJ2-7 | - | TRBV7-2 | CASSKRGGQAYEQYF
TRBJ2-7 | - | TRBV30 | CAWSVSGGIHEQYF
TRBJ2-7 | - | TRBV19 | CASSITSASYEQYF
TRBJ1-1 | - | TRBV19 | CASSMRRGRSEAFF
TRBJ2-3 | few | TRBV28 | CASSPAGSGITSTDTQYF
TRBJ1-1 | once | TRBV19 | CASSGHTRVFTEAFF
TRBJ1-4 | - | TRBV7-8 | CASSPLGATNEKLFF
TRBJ2-7 | - | TRBV7-2 | CASSSQRGRTYEQYF
TRBJ2-7 | - | TRBV28 | CASSFDEFVGRSYEQYF
TRBJ2-1 | - | TRBV27 | CASSPLAGGPNEQFF
TRBJ2-2 | - | TRBV9 | CASSVAGLPPGELFF
TRBJ1-3 | - | TRBV14 | CASSQRTGFGNTIYF
TRBJ2-1 | few | TRBV5-6 | CASSLQGGSYNEQFF
TRBJ2-3 | - | TRBV7-4 | CASSKSGTSGSEADTQYF
TRBJ1-3 | - | TRBV25-1 | CASSESGGATGNTIYF
TRBJ2-5 | - | TRBV9 | CASSVTSGTETQYF
TRBJ2-2 | - | TRBV7-2 | CASSLRGSGELFF
TRBJ2-1 | - | TRBV18 | CASSPSLNNEQFF
TRBJ1-2 | - | TRBV3-1/TRBV3-2 | CASSPMGGDHGYTF
TRBJ2-4 | - | TRBV7-2 | CASSLQGLAKNIQYF
TRBJ2-1 | - | TRBV30 | CAWSVQDNEQFF
TRBJ2-2 | - | TRBV28 | CASSLTAGQSTGELFF
TRBJ2-3 | - | TRBV19 | CASSIGTGVADTQYF